The clone carrying this TCR beta chain occurred many times. The antigen is not known. These data originate in a study of T cell repertoires in cytomegalovirus infection. Study-level background: Public TCR beta signatures marked donors with CMV infection and the matching HLA. Study-wide findings and caveats: Based on cumulative public TCR beta family frequency, carriers of CMV plus the relevant HLA were identified. HLA-C-restricted CMV-specific TCR beta clonotypes prevailed in the ex vivo response.

Germline-derived CDR1 and CDR2 are SGHTA and FQGTGA. Unmatched junction bases numbered 10, after V lost 5 bases and J lost 4 bases. The CDR3 has 15 residues. One entry per CDR3 protein, called by TCRdb with MiXCR from the reads. The sample has around 450,000 distinct CDR3 sequences; around 32% are singletons. The sequenced sample was PBMCs. The gene calls are TRBV7-3 and TRBJ1-1; 7 bases line up with TRBD1. The clonotype comes from a human donor in good health (CMV status not recorded). Some clones in this sample may be carry-over from other donors' samples. The CDR3 protein is CASSTTGALGTEAFF. The DNA for the CDR3 is TGTGCCAGCAGCACAACAGGGGCTCTCGGCACTGAAGCTTTCTTT.